This record covers a single TCR beta chain. The antigen remains unidentified. This record comes from a study of identical twins. General study results and limits: Models underestimated TCR alpha sharing (out-of-frame) in monozygotic twins.

The CDR3 extends over 15 amino acids. With 7 bases removed from V and 0 bases from J, the gap between germline ends came to 16 bases. Germline V lookup: CDR1 SNHLY, CDR2 FYNNEI. TCRdb re-called the 5' RACE reads through MiXCR, storing one row per CDR3 protein. The table has fewer than 900,000 distinct CDR3 sequences, 21% seen once. All of the donors were Caucasians in good health. A further study also used this sample, focusing on T cells expressing NK-cell markers.

This sequence was found in a woman younger than 30 in good health. V gene TRBV2 combines with J gene TRBJ2-7; unclear D gene. Sequenced input: PBMCs. The CDR3 DNA reads TGTGCCAGCACCCTCGGAGTTTACAGCTCCTACGAGCAGTACTTC. This sequence encodes CASTLGVYSSYEQYF. The whole variable domain, remainder taken from reference TRBV2 and TRBJ2-7, is EPEVTQTPSHQVTQMGQEVILRCVPISNHLYFYWYRQILGQKVEFLVSFYNNEISEKSEIFDDQFSVERPDGSNFTLKIRSTKLEDSAMYFCASTLGVYSSYEQYFGPGTRLTVT.